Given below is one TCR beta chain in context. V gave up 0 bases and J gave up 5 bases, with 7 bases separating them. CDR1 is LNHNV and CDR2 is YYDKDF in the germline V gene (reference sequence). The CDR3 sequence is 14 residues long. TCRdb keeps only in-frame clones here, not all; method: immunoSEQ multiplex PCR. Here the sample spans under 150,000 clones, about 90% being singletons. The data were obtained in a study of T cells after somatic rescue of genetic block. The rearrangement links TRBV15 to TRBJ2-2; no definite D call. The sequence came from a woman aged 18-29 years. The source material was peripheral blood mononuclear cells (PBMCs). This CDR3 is CATSRETLTGELFF. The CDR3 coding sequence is TGTGCCACCAGCAGAGAGACGTTGACCGGGGAGCTGTTTTTT.